This T cell receptor (beta chain) derives from a study of radiation and T cells in renal cell carcinoma. Sequencing used immunoSEQ multiplex PCR; TCRdb keeps in-frame clones, though not all of them. The sample contains about 22,000 clones, about 80% of which appear only once. Described time point: baseline pretreatment blood. This sample's treatment: 15 Gy SBRT to primary tumor, nephrectomy 4 weeks later. Germline V gene data show CDR1 as SGHRS and CDR2 as YFSETQ. This CDR3 contains 13 residues. V gave up 4 bases and J gave up 3 bases, with 11 bases separating them. The source material was blood, sampled from a patient whose treatment included radiotherapy and nephrectomy. J is TRBJ2-7 and V is TRBV5-1, with no clear D. The sequence was collected from a man in his sixties with renal cell carcinoma. DNA of the CDR3: TGCGCCAGCAGCCCACCAGATAGCTACGAGCAGTACTTC. Residues: CASSPPDSYEQYF.